This passage covers 28 T cell receptor beta chains from one sample sequenced in a study of CD8+ T cells in alopecia areata. Regarding treatment: oral pan-JAK inhibitor, 5-10 mg twice daily. RNA was extracted and reverse transcribed into cDNA as the sequencing template. The table came from immunoSEQ multiplex PCR; TCRdb's copy has only in-frame clones and leaves some out. The sample yields a few hundred thousand clones, approximately 60% seen once. Here the sequenced sample was CD4+ T cells sorted from blood, taken around week 54, from a patient treated with tofacitinib. The origin of the receptors is a human donor with alopecia areata.

This sequence joins TRBV30 and TRBJ1-5; a possible D gene is TRBD1 (5 bases). CDR1 is GTSNPN, CDR2 SVGIG, per germline (reference sequence). Trimming removed 0 bases at V and 2 bases at J, with 8 bases between. CDR3 length: 14 amino acids. CDR3 in DNA: TGTGCCTGGAGTGTACGCAGGGGCAATCAGCCCCAGCATTTT. It codes for CAWSVRRGNQPQHF. The complete variable domain, with remaining parts taken from reference TRBV30 and TRBJ1-5, reads SQTIHQWPATLVQPVGSPLSLECTVEGTSNPNLYWYRQAAGRGLQLLFYSVGIGQISSEVPQNLSASRPQDRQFILSSKKLLLSDSGFYLCAWSVRRGNQPQHFGDGTRLSIL.

The chain carries TRBV30 and TRBJ2-7; D not certain. The CDR3 loop spans 14 amino acids. Germline CDR1 and CDR2: GTSNPN and SVGIG (reference sequence). Trimming took 4 bases from V and 0 from J, leaving 13 bases between them. CDR3 in amino acids: CAWTSDGLSYEQYF. The DNA for the CDR3 is TGTGCCTGGACCTCGGACGGCCTCTCCTACGAGCAGTACTTC.

This sequence joins TRBV5-1 and TRBJ2-5, with D possibly TRBD1 on 5 matching bases. The CDR3 totals 15 residues. Per germline, CDR1 SGHRS and CDR2 YFSETQ. The V end was cut by 4 bases, the J end by 1 base, with 14 bases between. For the CDR3, the DNA is TGCGCCAGCAGCCCGGATGGGGCAGTCCAAGAGACCCAGTACTTC. Translation gives CASSPDGAVQETQYF.

The rearrangement uses TRBV7-2 and TRBJ1-4, with D unresolved. CDR1 is SGHTA, CDR2 FQGNSA, per germline. The CDR3 runs 17 residues. Trimming removed 2 bases from V and 2 bases from J, with 15 bases in between. CDR3: CASSLRRTLSTNEKLFF. In nucleotides, the CDR3 is TGTGCCAGCAGCTTACGCCGGACCCTCTCCACTAATGAAAAACTGTTTTTT.

This chain uses TRBV29-1 with TRBJ2-1; 11 positions match TRBD2. This CDR3 has 14 residues. J lost 4 bases, V lost 2 bases, and 1 base had no gene match. From germline, CDR1 is SQVTM and CDR2 ANQGSEA. This CDR3 reads CSVETSGGYNEQFF. Written as DNA, the CDR3 is TGCAGCGTTGAAACTAGCGGGGGATACAATGAGCAGTTCTTC.

The chain combines TRBV29-1 with TRBJ1-2, with TRBD1 as a possible D gene (6 bases). V was cut by 6 bases and J by 0 bases, with 14 bases left in between. The CDR3 totals 14 residues. In germline, CDR1 is SQVTM, CDR2 ANQGSEA. The CDR3 loop reads CSVDPGTTNYGYTF. CDR3 in DNA: TGCAGCGTCGACCCGGGGACAACTAACTATGGCTACACCTTC.

The CDR3 region is CAWSKGLGNQPQHF. The CDR3 region has the DNA TGTGCCTGGAGTAAGGGGTTGGGCAATCAGCCCCAGCATTTT. V usage is TRBV30 and J usage is TRBJ1-5, with D possibly being TRBD1 (5 bases). The germline CDR1 and CDR2 sequences are GTSNPN and SVGIG (reference sequence). The CDR3 runs to 14 residues. V dropped 2 bases and J dropped 2 bases, with 10 bases sitting between them.

The chain couples TRBV9 to TRBJ2-5; no clear D. The CDR3 sequence is 16 residues long. CDR1 and CDR2 from the germline V gene are SGDLS and YYNGEE. The V end was cut by 0 bases, the J end by 4 bases, with 16 bases between. In nucleotides, the CDR3 is TGTGCCAGCAGCGTAGCCGACGTGGGTACTCGAGAGACCCAGTACTTC. Amino acid sequence: CASSVADVGTRETQYF.

The genes are TRBV5-4 and TRBJ2-2; 8 nucleotides align to TRBD2. The CDR3 loop spans 16 amino acids. J lost 3 bases, V lost 3 bases, and 7 bases had no gene match. Germline V gives CDR1 SGHNT, CDR2 YYREEE (reference sequence). The CDR3: CASSSISGGYTGELFF. CDR3 sequence (DNA): TGTGCCAGCAGCTCCATCAGCGGGGGTTACACCGGGGAGCTGTTTTTT.

The chain is built from TRBV2 and TRBJ2-5, with 7 bases fitting TRBD1. The CDR3 spans 15 residues. The trim removed 5 bases at V and 2 bases at J, leaving 8 bases unmatched. CDR1 SNHLY and CDR2 FYNNEI come from the germline V gene. Written as DNA, the CDR3 is TGTGCCAGCAGTCCCCACGGGACAGAACAAGAGACCCAGTACTTC. Its protein product is CASSPHGTEQETQYF.

This rearrangement joins TRBV29-1 to TRBJ1-1, with 8 nucleotides matching TRBD1. CDR3 length equals 14 residues. Trimming at V came to 7 bases and at J to 5 bases, leaving 12 bases not matched to a gene. CDR1 is SQVTM, CDR2 ANQGSEA, per germline. CDR3 protein: CSASTDRGGTEAFF. CDR3 sequence (DNA): TGCAGCGCGTCGACCGACAGGGGAGGAACTGAAGCTTTCTTT.

This clone was detected only a few times. The chain uses TRBV7-2 and TRBJ1-2; 7 nucleotides agree with TRBD1. V shed 4 bases, J shed 5 bases, and the junction held 7 bases outside the gene matches. The CDR3 is 14 amino acids. Germline V lookup: CDR1 SGHTA, CDR2 FQGNSA. CDR3 DNA: TGTGCCAGCAGCTCCAGGGGGGAAATATATGGCTACACCTTC. It translates to CASSSRGEIYGYTF.

The CDR3 DNA follows: TGTGCCAGCAGCCCCGGACAGGGGCTTGGCTACACCTTC. Its protein is CASSPGQGLGYTF. The chain carries TRBV7-2 and TRBJ1-2; 9 bases align to TRBD1. The V gene end was trimmed by 5 bases and the J gene end by 7 bases; junction bases not matched to a gene: 5. This CDR3 contains 13 residues. The germline gives CDR1 SGHTA, CDR2 FQGNSA.

The V gene is TRBV29-1, the J gene TRBJ1-1, with D possibly matching TRBD1 (6 bases). This CDR3 has 14 amino acids. Between the trimmed V and J ends, which lost 5 bases and 1 base, there was a span of 14 bases. Looked up from germline, CDR1 is SQVTM and CDR2 is ANQGSEA. CDR3 DNA: TGCAGCGTTTATCCCCCGACAGGGAACACTGAAGCTTTCTTT. Its protein is CSVYPPTGNTEAFF.

This clone was recorded a few times. The chain couples TRBV7-8 to TRBJ1-6; a possible D gene is TRBD1 (5 bases). V shed 6 bases and J shed 2 bases, with 8 bases lying between them. The CDR3 is 14 residues long. Germline V gene lookup returns CDR1 SGHVS and CDR2 FQNEAQ. The CDR3 here is CASSQGAYNSPLHF. The CDR3 DNA follows: TGTGCCAGCAGTCAGGGCGCCTATAATTCACCCCTCCACTTT.

The genes are TRBV6-5 and TRBJ1-2; maybe TRBD1 (6 bases). The ends were cut back, 6 bases at V and 4 bases at J, with 12 bases in the middle. CDR1 and CDR2 from the germline V gene are MNHEY and SVGAGI. The CDR3 runs 13 residues. The CDR3 reads CASSPGQTYGYTF. CDR3 nucleotide sequence: TGTGCCAGCAGCCCAGGACAGACCTATGGCTACACCTTC.

This clone was seen a handful of times. The chain carries TRBV29-1 and TRBJ2-5; the D is unclear. Looked up from germline, CDR1 is SQVTM and CDR2 is ANQGSEA. V gave up 5 bases and J gave up 1 base, with 8 bases separating them. The CDR3 is made up of 12 amino acids. The CDR3 nucleotides read TGCAGCGTTAGCCTCTTCCAAGAGACCCAGTACTTC. Its protein product is CSVSLFQETQYF.

CDR3 in DNA: TGTGCCTCCGTTTCGGCGGGAACTGAAGCTTTCTTT. Translating it yields CASVSAGTEAFF. This chain uses TRBV19 with TRBJ1-1; the D is unclear. Trimming took off 11 bases at V and 5 bases at J, with 15 bases between the two ends. Germline-derived CDR1 and CDR2 are LNHDA and SQIVND (reference sequence). The CDR3 covers 12 residues.

This clone was detected a few times. V usage is TRBV4-1 and J usage is TRBJ1-4, with D unresolved. V lost 1 base and J lost 0, with 12 bases in between. This CDR3 is 17 amino acids long. CDR1 MGHRA and CDR2 YSYEKL come from the germline V gene. This chain's CDR3 is CASSQGSDTATNEKLFF. For the CDR3, the DNA is TGCGCCAGCAGCCAAGGTTCCGACACTGCAACTAATGAAAAACTGTTTTTT.

The table lists this clone with a few counts. The J gene is TRBJ2-5, the V gene TRBV7-9; no clear D gene. The CDR3 contains 14 residues. The V gene's germline CDR1 is SEHNR and CDR2 FQNEAQ (reference sequence). Trimming shortened V by 6 bases and J by 1 base, and 12 bases separated the two germline ends. The CDR3: CASRSRWAQETQYF. The CDR3 DNA reads TGTGCCAGCAGATCTCGGTGGGCCCAAGAGACCCAGTACTTC.

J is TRBJ2-7 and V is TRBV27; the D is unclear. This CDR3 comprises 14 residues. The V end was cut by 7 bases, the J end by 0 bases, with 13 bases between. The germline V gene has CDR1 MNHEY and CDR2 SMNVEV (reference sequence). This CDR3 is CASKKGLPSYEQYF. Here the CDR3 DNA reads TGTGCCAGCAAGAAAGGTCTGCCCTCCTACGAGCAGTACTTC.

V usage is TRBV29-1 and J usage is TRBJ1-5; no clear D. The V gene lost 4 bases and the J gene lost 4 bases, with 8 bases spanning the gap. The CDR3 length is 12 residues. CDR1 SQVTM and CDR2 ANQGSEA come from the germline V gene. This CDR3 reads CSVGGQNQPQHF. The CDR3 nucleotides are TGCAGCGTTGGAGGGCAGAATCAGCCCCAGCATTTT. Based on the CDR3 plus reference TRBV29-1 and TRBJ1-5, the full variable domain is SAVISQKPSRDICQRGTSLTIQCQVDSQVTMMFWYRQQPGQSLTLIATANQGSEATYESGFVIDKFPISRPNLTFSTLTVSNMSPEDSSIYLCSVGGQNQPQHFGDGTRLSIL.

The chain carries TRBV7-8 and TRBJ2-7, with 11 bases aligning to TRBD2. The J segment lost 3 bases and the V segment lost 1 base, leaving 2 bases of the junction unmatched. CDR3 length: 15 amino acids. Germline CDR1 is SGHVS and CDR2 is FQNEAQ. CDR3 residues: CASSLVSGGDYEQYF. CDR3 in DNA: TGTGCCAGCAGCTTAGTTAGCGGGGGGGACTACGAGCAGTACTTC.

This clone was detected many times. Other DNA sequences of this sample code for an identical CDR3. This rearrangement joins TRBV30 to TRBJ1-5, with TRBD1 matching over 7 bases. With 3 bases clipped from V and 1 base from J, the junction kept 9 bases outside the gene matches. The CDR3 totals 16 residues. Germline-derived CDR1 and CDR2 are GTSNPN and SVGIG (reference sequence). CDR3 sequence reads: CAWSSETGRSNQPQHF. CDR3 nucleotides: TGTGCCTGGAGCTCTGAGACAGGGAGGAGCAATCAGCCCCAGCATTTT.

The chain couples TRBV7-9 to TRBJ1-2; 7 bases line up with TRBD1. Germline CDR1 and CDR2: SEHNR and FQNEAQ (reference sequence). The CDR3 contains 15 residues. The ends lost 5 bases at V and 7 bases at J; junction bases unmatched: 13. Here the CDR3 reads CASSPRQGGKLGYTF. The DNA of the CDR3 is TGTGCCAGCAGCCCTCGACAGGGAGGAAAGCTTGGCTACACCTTC.

The chain joins TRBV29-1 to TRBJ2-5, with TRBD1 identical over 7 bases. Trimming cost V 5 bases and J 5 bases; bases outside gene matches: 8. The germline V gene has CDR1 SQVTM and CDR2 ANQGSEA. The length of the CDR3 is 13 residues. The CDR3 sequence is CSVPTGIAETQYF. The CDR3 DNA follows: TGCAGCGTTCCGACAGGGATTGCGGAGACCCAGTACTTC. The entire variable domain, with the rest obtained from reference TRBV29-1 and TRBJ2-5, is as follows: SAVISQKPSRDICQRGTSLTIQCQVDSQVTMMFWYRQQPGQSLTLIATANQGSEATYESGFVIDKFPISRPNLTFSTLTVSNMSPEDSSIYLCSVPTGIAETQYFGPGTRLLVL.

The chain combines TRBV29-1 with TRBJ2-1, with a possible D match to TRBD2 (5 bases). The CDR3 spans 10 residues. The ends were cut back, 6 bases at V and 14 bases at J, with 14 bases in the middle. From germline, CDR1 is SQVTM and CDR2 ANQGSEA. The CDR3 spells CSVGLQREFF. The CDR3 DNA sequence: TGCAGCGTCGGCCTACAGAGGGAGTTCTTC.

The V gene is TRBV15, the J gene TRBJ2-5; D gene uncertain. The V gene's germline CDR1 is LNHNV and CDR2 YYDKDF (reference sequence). Trimming shortened V by 0 bases and J by 5 bases, and 13 bases separated the two germline ends. There are 15 residues in the CDR3. Written as DNA, the CDR3 is TGTGCCACCAGCAGAGATCCGGTTCCGTCGGAGACCCAGTACTTC. Protein product: CATSRDPVPSETQYF.